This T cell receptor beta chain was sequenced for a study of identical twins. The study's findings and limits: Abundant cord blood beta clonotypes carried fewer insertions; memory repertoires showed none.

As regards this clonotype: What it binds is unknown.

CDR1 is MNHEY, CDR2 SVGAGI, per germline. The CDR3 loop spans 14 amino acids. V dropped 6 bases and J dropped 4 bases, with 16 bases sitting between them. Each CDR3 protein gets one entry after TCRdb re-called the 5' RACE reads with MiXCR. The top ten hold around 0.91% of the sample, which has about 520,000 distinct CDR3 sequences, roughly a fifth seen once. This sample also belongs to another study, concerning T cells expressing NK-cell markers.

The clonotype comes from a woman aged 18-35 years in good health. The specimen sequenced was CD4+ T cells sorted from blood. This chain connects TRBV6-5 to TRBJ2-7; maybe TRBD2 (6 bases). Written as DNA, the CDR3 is TGTGCCAGCAGCTTGACTAGACCAGTTTACGAGCAGTACTTC. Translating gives CASSLTRPVYEQYF.